This T cell receptor beta chain appears in the sequencing data of a study of regulatory T cells in long-lasting Graves disease (dated by TCRdb to 2020 to 2023). Background on the whole study: In the newly diagnosed Graves' disease group, patients had been taking antithyroid drugs for less than 3 months. Persistent Graves' disease patients were compared with newly diagnosed Graves' disease patients by peripheral blood TCR sequencing and RNA sequencing. The study was registered as a clinical trial and conducted in China. A total of about 33 samples underwent TCR sequencing, from about 13 patients with persistent Graves' disease and 20 or so patients with newly diagnosed Graves' disease. Study-level results and caveats: Persistent Graves' disease patients showed lower TCR Shannon entropy and fewer highly expanded clones than newly diagnosed patients, suggesting clonal expansion. Sequencing and analysis were restricted to the TCR beta chain. The authors acknowledged the small sample size as a limitation that may reduce accuracy. Preferential use of TRBV28, TRBJ1-2 and TRBJ2-5 was observed in persistent disease, whereas TRBV20-1 and TRBJ2-1 were favored in newly diagnosed disease. Persistent patients shared more public clonotypes among themselves (roughly 2,700) than newly diagnosed patients did (roughly 910). Peripheral blood alone was examined, since thyroid tissue, which constituted the primary lesion, could not be accessed.

This clonotype was recorded a few times. This clone's antigen is unknown. Base qualities are missing; no much larger clone stands one base away. Trimming accounts for 5 bases at V and 6 bases at J, while the number of junction bases matched to no gene is 4. Measured from the cysteine to the phenylalanine, the CDR3 is 15 residues long. Kept here is only the CDR3 DNA, which spans 45 bases and is read in frame from base 1. The germline V gene sets CDR1 to SGHRS and CDR2 to YFSETQ. Library construction relied on multiplex PCR. The instrument given in TCRdb is Illumina HiSeq 4000. iRepertoire HTBI primers and Arm-PCR amplification of CDR3 regions were used to construct TCR beta libraries. Before sequencing, the PCR products went through gel purification. As for the original processing: A total of fewer than 70 TRBV and some 15 TRBJ segments were identified across samples and were used for gene usage analysis of CDR3 amino acid clonotypes. COPE and FqMerger were used to merge filtered high-quality paired reads into contigs. BLAST was used to align contigs to IMGT TRBV, TRBD and TRBJ reference genes, with CDR3 defined following IMGT. Any clonotype with a frequency above 0.1% was classified as a highly expanded clone. Shannon entropy was used to measure repertoire diversity, and the Gini coefficient was used to measure V-J evenness. Clonotypes shared by more than one individual were considered public. TCRdb handled the public reads itself, with Q25 trimming in fastp and clone calling in MiXCR, and kept productive beta chains. Rows with one shared CDR3 protein collapse into an entry with the most common genes and DNA. The authors' filters were not applied to this entry. The sample yields roughly 420,000 distinct CDR3 sequences; 12% to 15% were counted once. About a sixth of the sample comes from the top ten.

The label giving this sample's time point can be read as: newly diagnosed GD, antithyroid drugs for less than 3 months. For both TCR sequencing and RNA sequencing, RNA was extracted from PBMCs using TRIzol. Graves' disease was diagnosed according to American Thyroid Association guidelines. Patients for the study were recruited at an endocrinology department in Xi'an, China. Each patient gave roughly 8.4 milliliters of peripheral blood, collected in an EDTA anticoagulant tube. Ficoll Paque Plus density gradient separation was used to isolate PBMCs, and no further T cell sorting was done. An Agilent 2100 Bioanalyzer and agarose gel were used to assess RNA quality, and a NanoDrop 2000 was used to measure RNA concentration. The same sample was also studied in work on T cells in Graves' hyperthyroidism and ophthalmopathy. Looking at the second paper: Stable Graves' hyperthyroidism was defined as the absence of progression to ophthalmopathy over 18 months of follow-up. Hyperthyroidism patients were aged 18 to 65 years and newly diagnosed, with disease duration of less than 2 months. Exclusion was applied to patients with uncontrolled infections, other autoimmune diseases, pregnancy or lactation. Diagnoses relied on clinical symptoms, serum thyroxine and TRAb, thyroid ultrasound and orbital computed tomography. A first-round RT-PCR of the TCR CDR3 used the HTBI primer set with the Qiagen OneStep RT-PCR kit. Most expanded thyroid clonotypes (frequency above 0.001) were also found in blood, which suggests that blood repertoires may mirror thyroid immune responses. In cross-validation, a model built on a 13 V-J signature told ophthalmopathy apart from stable hyperthyroidism with roughly 87% sensitivity and about 81% specificity, and in testing the same model reached 80%/75%. In validation, progression to ophthalmopathy was predicted by the model with around 70% sensitivity and 72% to 85% specificity, a median of approximately 6.5 months before onset. To identify distinguishing TCR V-J signatures, a discovery cohort of 100 patients was used, comprising 40 to 45 with Graves' ophthalmopathy and about 59 with stable Graves' hyperthyroidism. An independent validation cohort of under 20 hyperthyroidism patients and 17 patients who later progressed to ophthalmopathy tested prospective prediction of ophthalmopathy. The approximately 98 discovery patients were randomly divided into training and test sets at a 7:3 ratio. Thyroid tissue and blood T-cell repertoires from six Graves' hyperthyroidism patients were also compared in the study. After blood sampling, hyperthyroidism patients were treated with methimazole at a starting dose of 30 mg daily, and ophthalmopathy patients were treated with high-dose intravenous methylprednisolone. Libraries were constructed in a second round of multiplex PCR, after which size selection and purification were carried out. Paired-end sequencing of the libraries was performed with 100 bp reads on an Illumina HiSeq2000. SOAPnuke was used to process the raw data, with reads discarded if the reads contained adapters or uncalled bases, had a mean Phred below 15, or lacked an exact constant-primer or identifier match. COPE v1.2.5 was used to merge the high-quality paired reads, and each unique nucleotide sequence was defined as a clonotype. Clonotypes were aligned to IMGT TRBV, TRBD and TRBJ reference segments using MiTCR v1.1. The analysis included only V-J combinations with a frequency above 0.0001, which together covered around 99% of the repertoires. The TCS score was defined as F50 (clonal expansion) divided by E x V (chaos), with BLOSUM62-based TCRdist calculated between CDR3 peptides within each V-J. Welch's t-statistics and random forest reduced around 520 V-J features to 13, which were used in a naive Bayes classifier (R e1071). No statistical method was used to set the sample size in advance, and investigators knew the group allocation. The paper describes TCR Vbeta CDR3 sequencing of 140 or so peripheral blood samples, made up of some 40 ophthalmopathy patients, around 73 hyperthyroidism patients and about 17 progressor patients.

Sample: peripheral blood mononuclear cells (PBMCs), taken at new diagnosis, from a patient treated with antithyroid drugs. The sequence joins TRBV5-1 to TRBJ2-2, with 13 central nucleotides matching TRBD2. This TCR was sampled from a woman aged 50 to 65 with Graves disease. Donor details come from another sample of the same person, matched by shared clones. The CDR3 region has the sequence CASRGLAGSAGELFF. The DNA sequence reads TGCGCCAGCAGGGGACTAGCGGGGAGTGCCGGGGAGCTGTTTTTT.